The sequence of this T cell receptor (beta chain) was determined in a study of blood T cells in healthy people across ages. With a J-beta primer mix and a sample-barcoded 5' primer, a second PCR ran roughly 6 to 12 cycles. Each of the samples gave a minimum of 3 million paired-end reads that contained CDR3. TCRdb itself ran the 5' RACE reads through MiXCR, one entry per CDR3 protein. Of 650,000 to 800,000 distinct CDR3 sequences in the sample, around 42% were seen once. Caucasian, healthy and from Russia, the donors were aged between about 6 and 100. Sequenced input: blood. This clonotype was obtained from a man in his fifties or sixties in good health.

CDR3 bases: TGTGCCAGCAGCTCTAGGGGGCCGAATACTGAAGCTTTCTTT. Translated, it gives CASSSRGPNTEAFF. The chain has TRBV7-2 and TRBJ1-1; TRBD1 aligns across 7 bases. V was clipped by 4 bases and J by 5 bases; unmatched bases: 7. Germline V gene lookup returns CDR1 SGHTA and CDR2 FQGNSA. The CDR3 totals 14 residues.